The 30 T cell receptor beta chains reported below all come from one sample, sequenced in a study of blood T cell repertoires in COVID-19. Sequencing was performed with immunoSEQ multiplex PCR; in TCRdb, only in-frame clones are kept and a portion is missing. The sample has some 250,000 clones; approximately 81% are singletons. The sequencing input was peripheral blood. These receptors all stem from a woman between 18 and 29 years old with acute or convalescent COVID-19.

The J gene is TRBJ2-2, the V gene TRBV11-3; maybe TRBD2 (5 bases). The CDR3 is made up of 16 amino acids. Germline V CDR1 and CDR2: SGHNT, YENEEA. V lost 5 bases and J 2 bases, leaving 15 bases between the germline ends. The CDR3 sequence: CASSNTLGINTGELFF. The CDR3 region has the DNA TGTGCCAGCAGCAACACACTCGGGATAAACACCGGGGAGCTGTTTTTT. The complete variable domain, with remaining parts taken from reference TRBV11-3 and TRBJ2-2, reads EAGVVQSPRYKIIEKKQPVAFWCNPISGHNTLYWYLQNLGQGPELLIRYENEEAVDDSQLPKDRFSAERLKGVDSTLKIQPAELGDSAVYLCASSNTLGINTGELFFGEGSRLTVL.

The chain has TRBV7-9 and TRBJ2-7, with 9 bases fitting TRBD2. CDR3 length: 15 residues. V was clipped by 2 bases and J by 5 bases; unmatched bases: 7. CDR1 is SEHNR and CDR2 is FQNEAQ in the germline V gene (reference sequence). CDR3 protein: CASSLPGTSFNEQYF. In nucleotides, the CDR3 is TGTGCCAGCAGCTTACCCGGGACTAGCTTCAACGAGCAGTACTTC.

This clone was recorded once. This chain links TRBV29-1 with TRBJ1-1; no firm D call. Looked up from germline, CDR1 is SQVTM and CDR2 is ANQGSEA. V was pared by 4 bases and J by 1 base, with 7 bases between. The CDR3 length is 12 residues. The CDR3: CSVVARNTEAFF. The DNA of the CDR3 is TGCAGCGTTGTAGCGAGGAACACTGAAGCTTTCTTT.

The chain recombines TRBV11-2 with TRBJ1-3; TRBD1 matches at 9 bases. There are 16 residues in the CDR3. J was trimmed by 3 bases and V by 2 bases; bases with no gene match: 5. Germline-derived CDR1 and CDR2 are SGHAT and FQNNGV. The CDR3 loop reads CASSLWGQGSGNTIYF. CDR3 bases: TGTGCCAGCAGCTTATGGGGACAGGGAAGTGGAAACACCATATATTTT.

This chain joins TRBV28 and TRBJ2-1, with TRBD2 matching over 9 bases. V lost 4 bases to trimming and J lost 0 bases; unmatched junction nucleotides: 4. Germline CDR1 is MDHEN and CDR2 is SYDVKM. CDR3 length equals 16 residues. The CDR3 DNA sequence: TGTGCCAGCAGTTCACTAGCGGGCCCCTCCTACAATGAGCAGTTCTTC. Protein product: CASSSLAGPSYNEQFF.

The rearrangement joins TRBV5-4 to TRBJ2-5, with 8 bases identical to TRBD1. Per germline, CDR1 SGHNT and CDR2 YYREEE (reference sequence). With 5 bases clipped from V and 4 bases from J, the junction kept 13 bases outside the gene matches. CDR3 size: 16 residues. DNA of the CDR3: TGTGCCAGCAGAGCCGACAGGGGAGGTTTTGGAGAGACCCAGTACTTC. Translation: CASRADRGGFGETQYF.

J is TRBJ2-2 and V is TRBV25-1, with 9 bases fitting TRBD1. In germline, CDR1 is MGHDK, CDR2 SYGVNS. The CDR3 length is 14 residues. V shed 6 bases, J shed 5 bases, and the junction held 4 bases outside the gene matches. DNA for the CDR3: TGTGCCAGCAGGAGGACAGGGGAAACCGGGGAGCTGTTTTTT. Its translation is CASRRTGETGELFF.

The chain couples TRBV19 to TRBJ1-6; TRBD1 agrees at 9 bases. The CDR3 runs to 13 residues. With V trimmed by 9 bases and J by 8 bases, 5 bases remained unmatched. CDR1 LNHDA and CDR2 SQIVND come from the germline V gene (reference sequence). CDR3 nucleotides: TGTGCCAGCCACCGGGACAGGGATTCACCCCTCCACTTT. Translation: CASHRDRDSPLHF. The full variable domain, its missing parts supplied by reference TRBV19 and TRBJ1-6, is DGGITQSPKYLFRKEGQNVTLSCEQNLNHDAMYWYRQDPGQGLRLIYYSQIVNDFQKGDIAEGYSVSREKKESFPLTVTSAQKNPTAFYLCASHRDRDSPLHFGNGTRLTVT.

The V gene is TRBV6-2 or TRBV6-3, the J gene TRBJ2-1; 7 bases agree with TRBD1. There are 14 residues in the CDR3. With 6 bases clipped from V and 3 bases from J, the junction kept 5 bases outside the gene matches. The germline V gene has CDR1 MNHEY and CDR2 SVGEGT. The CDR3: CASSLTGNYNEQFF. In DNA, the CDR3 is TGTGCCAGCAGCTTGACAGGGAACTACAATGAGCAGTTCTTC.

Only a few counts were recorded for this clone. CDR3 nucleotides: TGTGCCACCAGCAGAGGAGGGACAGTAGGAGCCTACAATGAGCAGTTCTTC. This sequence encodes CATSRGGTVGAYNEQFF. This chain links TRBV15 with TRBJ2-1, with 7 bases matching TRBD1. Per the germline V gene, CDR1 is LNHNV and CDR2 is YYDKDF (reference sequence). The CDR3 is 17 residues long. V shed 1 base and J 2 bases; nucleotides not matched to a gene: 8.

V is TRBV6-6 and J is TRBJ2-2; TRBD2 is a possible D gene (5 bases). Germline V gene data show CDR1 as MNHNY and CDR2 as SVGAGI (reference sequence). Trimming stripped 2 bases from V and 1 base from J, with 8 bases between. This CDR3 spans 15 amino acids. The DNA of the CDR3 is TGTGCCAGCAGTTACGGAGGTGGGAACACCGGGGAGCTGTTTTTT. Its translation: CASSYGGGNTGELFF.

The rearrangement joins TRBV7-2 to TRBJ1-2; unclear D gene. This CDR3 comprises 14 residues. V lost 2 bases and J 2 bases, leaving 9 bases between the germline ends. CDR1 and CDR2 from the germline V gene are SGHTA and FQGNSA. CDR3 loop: CASSLNNNNYGYTF. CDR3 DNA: TGTGCCAGCAGCTTAAATAACAACAACTATGGCTACACCTTC.

CDR3 sequence: CASTIGTSENNEQFF. The DNA for the CDR3 is TGTGCCAGCACCATTGGGACTAGCGAGAACAATGAGCAGTTCTTC. The genes are TRBV6-6 and TRBJ2-1, with TRBD2 identical over 10 bases. This CDR3 has 15 amino acids. Germline values: CDR1 MNHNY, CDR2 SVGAGI (reference sequence). The V gene end was trimmed by 7 bases and the J gene end by 5 bases; junction bases not matched to a gene: 8.

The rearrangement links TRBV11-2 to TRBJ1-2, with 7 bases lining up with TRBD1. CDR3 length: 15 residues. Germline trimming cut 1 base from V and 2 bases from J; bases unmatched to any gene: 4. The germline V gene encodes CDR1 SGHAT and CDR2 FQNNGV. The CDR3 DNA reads TGTGCCAGCAGCTTAGTTGGACAGGTGAACTATGGCTACACCTTC. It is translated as CASSLVGQVNYGYTF.

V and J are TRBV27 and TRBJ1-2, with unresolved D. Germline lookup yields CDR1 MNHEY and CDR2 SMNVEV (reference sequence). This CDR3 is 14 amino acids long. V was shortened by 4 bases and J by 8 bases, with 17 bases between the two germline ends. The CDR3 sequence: CASSSPGLRLGYTF. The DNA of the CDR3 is TGTGCCAGCAGTTCTCCGGGTCTACGTCTGGGCTACACCTTC.

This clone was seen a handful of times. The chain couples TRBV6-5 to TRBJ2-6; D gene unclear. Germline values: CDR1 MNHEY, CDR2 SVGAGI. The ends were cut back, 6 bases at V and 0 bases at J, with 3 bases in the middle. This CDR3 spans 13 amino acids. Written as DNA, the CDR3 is TGTGCCAGCAGACTCTCTGGGGCCAACGTCCTGACTTTC. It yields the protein CASRLSGANVLTF.

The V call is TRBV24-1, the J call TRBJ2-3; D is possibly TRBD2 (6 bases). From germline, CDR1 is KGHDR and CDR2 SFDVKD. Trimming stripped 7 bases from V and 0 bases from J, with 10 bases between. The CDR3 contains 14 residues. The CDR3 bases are TGTGCCACCAGCCCCGCGGGGAGCACAGATACGCAGTATTTT. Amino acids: CATSPAGSTDTQYF.

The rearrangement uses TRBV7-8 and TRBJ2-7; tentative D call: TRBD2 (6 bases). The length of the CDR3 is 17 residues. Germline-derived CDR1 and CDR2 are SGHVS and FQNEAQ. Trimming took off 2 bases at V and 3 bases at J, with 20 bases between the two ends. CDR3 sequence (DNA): TGTGCCAGCAGCTTATACGGGGGAGACAGTGGTTTCTACGAGCAGTACTTC. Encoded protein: CASSLYGGDSGFYEQYF.

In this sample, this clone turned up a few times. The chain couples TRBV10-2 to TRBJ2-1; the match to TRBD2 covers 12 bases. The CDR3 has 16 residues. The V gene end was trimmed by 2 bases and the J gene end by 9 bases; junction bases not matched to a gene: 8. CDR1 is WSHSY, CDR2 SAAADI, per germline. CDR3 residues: CASSERLAGARGEQFF. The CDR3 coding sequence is TGCGCCAGCAGTGAGAGACTAGCGGGAGCTAGAGGTGAGCAGTTCTTC.

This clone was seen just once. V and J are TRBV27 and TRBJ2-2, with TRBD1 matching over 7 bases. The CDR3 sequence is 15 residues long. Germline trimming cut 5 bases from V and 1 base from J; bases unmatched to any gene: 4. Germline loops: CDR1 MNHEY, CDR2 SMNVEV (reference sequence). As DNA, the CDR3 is TGTGCCAGCAGTCCTTGGACAGGGAACACCGGGGAGCTGTTTTTT. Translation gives CASSPWTGNTGELFF.

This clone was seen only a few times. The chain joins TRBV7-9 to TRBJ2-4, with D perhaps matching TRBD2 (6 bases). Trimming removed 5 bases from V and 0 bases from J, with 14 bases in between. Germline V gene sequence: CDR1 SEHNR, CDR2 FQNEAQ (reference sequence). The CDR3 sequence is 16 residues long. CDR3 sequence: CASSPGGVLAKNIQYF. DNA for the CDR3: TGTGCCAGCAGCCCCGGCGGGGTTCTAGCCAAAAACATTCAGTACTTC.

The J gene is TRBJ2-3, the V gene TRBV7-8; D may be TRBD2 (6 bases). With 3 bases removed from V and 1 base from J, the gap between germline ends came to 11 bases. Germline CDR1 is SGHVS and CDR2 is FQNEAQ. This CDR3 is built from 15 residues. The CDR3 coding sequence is TGTGCCAGCAGCTTTGGGGCTAGCGGCACAGATACGCAGTATTTT. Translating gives CASSFGASGTDTQYF.

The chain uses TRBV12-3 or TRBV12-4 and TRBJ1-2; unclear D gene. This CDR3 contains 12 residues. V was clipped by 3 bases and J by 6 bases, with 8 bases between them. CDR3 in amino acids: CASSLASDGYTF. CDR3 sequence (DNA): TGTGCCAGCAGTTTGGCCTCCGATGGCTACACCTTC.

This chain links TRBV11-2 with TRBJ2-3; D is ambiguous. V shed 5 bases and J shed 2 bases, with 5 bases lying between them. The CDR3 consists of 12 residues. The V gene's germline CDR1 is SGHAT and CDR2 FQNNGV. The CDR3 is CASSLNTDTQYF. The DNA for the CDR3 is TGTGCCAGCAGCCTAAACACAGATACGCAGTATTTT.

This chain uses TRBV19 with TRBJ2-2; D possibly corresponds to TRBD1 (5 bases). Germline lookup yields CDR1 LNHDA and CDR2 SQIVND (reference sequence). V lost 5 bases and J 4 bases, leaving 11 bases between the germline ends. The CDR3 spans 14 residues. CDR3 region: CASSWAGITGELFF. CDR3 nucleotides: TGTGCCAGTAGTTGGGCAGGGATCACCGGGGAGCTGTTTTTT.

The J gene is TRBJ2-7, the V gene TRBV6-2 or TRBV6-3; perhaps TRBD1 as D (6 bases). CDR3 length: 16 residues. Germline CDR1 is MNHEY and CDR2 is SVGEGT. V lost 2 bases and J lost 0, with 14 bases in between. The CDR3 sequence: CASSYPDRDISYEQYF. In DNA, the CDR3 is TGTGCCAGCAGTTACCCAGACCGGGACATCTCCTACGAGCAGTACTTC.

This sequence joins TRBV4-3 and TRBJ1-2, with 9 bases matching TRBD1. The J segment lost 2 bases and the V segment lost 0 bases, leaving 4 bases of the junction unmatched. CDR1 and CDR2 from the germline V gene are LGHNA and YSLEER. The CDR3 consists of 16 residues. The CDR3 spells CASSQDLDRGNYGYTF. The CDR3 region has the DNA TGCGCCAGCAGCCAAGACCTGGACAGGGGCAACTATGGCTACACCTTC.

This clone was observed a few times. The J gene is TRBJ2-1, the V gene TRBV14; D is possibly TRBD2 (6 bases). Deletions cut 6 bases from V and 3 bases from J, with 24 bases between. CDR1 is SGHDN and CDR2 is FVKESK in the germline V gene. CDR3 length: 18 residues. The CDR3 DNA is TGTGCCAGCAGTCAGCAGTCGGCGGGACCTTCGTACTACAATGAGCAGTTCTTC. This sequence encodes CASSQQSAGPSYYNEQFF.

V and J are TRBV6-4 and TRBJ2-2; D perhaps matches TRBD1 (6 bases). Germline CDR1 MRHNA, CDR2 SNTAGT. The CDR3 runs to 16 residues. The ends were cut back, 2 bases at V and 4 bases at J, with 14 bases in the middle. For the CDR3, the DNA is TGTGCCAGCAGTGACAGGGCAGGGGCCGGCACCGGGGAGCTGTTTTTT. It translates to CASSDRAGAGTGELFF.

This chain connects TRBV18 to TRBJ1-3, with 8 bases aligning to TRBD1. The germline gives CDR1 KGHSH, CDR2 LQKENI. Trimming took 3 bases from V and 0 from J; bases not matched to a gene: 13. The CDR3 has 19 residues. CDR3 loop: CASSPIRGQDFHSGNTIYF. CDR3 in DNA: TGTGCCAGCTCACCCATCCGGGGACAGGATTTTCACTCTGGAAACACCATATATTTT.